This entry lists 21 T cell receptor beta chains sequenced from one sample in a study of T cell responses to AZD1222 COVID-19 vaccine. This table comes from immunoSEQ multiplex PCR, and its TCRdb copy is limited to in-frame clones, with some not included. The profile covers fewer than 50,000 clones, with roughly 91% appearing a single time and 30% to 45% taken by the ten largest. The sample in question was peripheral blood, obtained 28 days after the second AZD1222 dose. The receptors originated from an adult who received the AZD1222 COVID-19 vaccine.

CDR3 in DNA: TGTGCCAGCAGTTACCTACAAGGTTATGGCTACACCTTC. It translates to CASSYLQGYGYTF. The rearrangement uses TRBV6-5 and TRBJ1-2; D remains unclear. The V end was cut by 2 bases, the J end by 5 bases, with 9 bases between. The germline V gene encodes CDR1 MNHEY and CDR2 SVGAGI. The CDR3 runs to 13 residues.

The CDR3 DNA sequence: TGTGCCAGTAGTTTGGACAGGTGGTACACTGAAGCTTTCTTT. Amino acid sequence: CASSLDRWYTEAFF. This sequence joins TRBV19 and TRBJ1-1; 7 nucleotides line up with TRBD1. This CDR3 has 14 residues. Germline V gene data show CDR1 as LNHDA and CDR2 as SQIVND (reference sequence). V lost 5 bases to trimming and J lost 3 bases; unmatched junction nucleotides: 6.

This chain connects TRBV11-2 to TRBJ1-1, with D perhaps matching TRBD1 (5 bases). Between the trimmed V and J ends, which lost 0 bases and 1 base, there was a span of 18 bases. The CDR3 consists of 18 residues. CDR1 is SGHAT and CDR2 is FQNNGV in the germline V gene. As DNA, the CDR3 is TGTGCCAGCAGCTTAGATAGAAGGGGTGAACTGAGGAACACTGAAGCTTTCTTT. Translation gives CASSLDRRGELRNTEAFF.

The chain employs TRBV10-3 and TRBJ2-3; 10 bases are shared with TRBD1. The germline V gene has CDR1 ENHRY and CDR2 SYGVKD. This CDR3 is 14 amino acids long. J lost 1 base, V lost 8 bases, and 3 bases had no gene match. The CDR3 nucleotides are TGTGCCATCGGACAGGGGGTGGGCACAGATACGCAGTATTTT. Its protein is CAIGQGVGTDTQYF.

The chain carries TRBV4-3 and TRBJ1-1, with no clear D. Germline V gene lookup returns CDR1 LGHNA and CDR2 YSLEER. The length of the CDR3 is 15 residues. Trimming stripped 1 base from V and 4 bases from J, with 13 bases between. The CDR3 protein is CASSQGPGILTEAFF. The CDR3 region has the DNA TGCGCCAGCAGCCAAGGTCCGGGAATCCTCACTGAAGCTTTCTTT.

The CDR3 spells CASSLVGGSSDTQYF. The CDR3 DNA reads TGTGCCAGCAGCTTAGTGGGGGGGTCGTCAGATACGCAGTATTTT. The chain joins TRBV7-2 to TRBJ2-3; 7 bases map to TRBD2. The germline V gene has CDR1 SGHTA and CDR2 FQGNSA. There are 15 residues in the CDR3. Trimming removed 1 base from V and 4 bases from J; junction bases left unmatched: 5.

The rearrangement links TRBV7-8 to TRBJ2-7; D call uncertain. The CDR3 covers 12 residues. Germline V gives CDR1 SGHVS, CDR2 FQNEAQ. V dropped 2 bases and J dropped 4 bases, with 6 bases sitting between them. The CDR3 loop is CASSLWGYEQYF. DNA of the CDR3: TGTGCCAGCAGCTTATGGGGTTACGAGCAGTACTTC.

This clone was observed once. The chain couples TRBV19 to TRBJ1-2, with 9 bases matching TRBD1. Looked up from germline, CDR1 is LNHDA and CDR2 is SQIVND (reference sequence). V shed 7 bases and J 4 bases; nucleotides not matched to a gene: 4. The CDR3 length is 13 residues. The CDR3 here is CASTETGGYGYTF. The CDR3 DNA is TGTGCCAGTACAGAGACAGGGGGCTATGGCTACACCTTC.

The chain couples TRBV6-5 to TRBJ1-5; 8 bases are shared with TRBD1. The CDR3 has 15 residues. V lost 8 bases to trimming and J lost 0 bases; unmatched junction nucleotides: 6. Germline CDR1 is MNHEY and CDR2 is SVGAGI. The CDR3 nucleotides are TGTGCCAGCCTGCCGACAGGGGATAGCAATCAGCCCCAGCATTTT. Residues: CASLPTGDSNQPQHF.

J is TRBJ2-3 and V is TRBV18, with a weak D call TRBD1 (6 bases). The germline CDR1 and CDR2 sequences are KGHSH and LQKENI. The CDR3 is made up of 16 amino acids. V was clipped by 2 bases and J by 0 bases, with 12 bases between them. The CDR3 spells CASSPGGSSSTDTQYF. In DNA, the CDR3 is TGTGCCAGCTCACCAGGGGGCTCCTCTAGCACAGATACGCAGTATTTT. Full variable domain (outside the CDR3, taken from reference TRBV18 and TRBJ2-3): NAGVMQNPRHLVRRRGQEARLRCSPMKGHSHVYWYRQLPEEGLKFMVYLQKENIIDESGMPKERFSAEFPKEGPSILRIQQVVRGDSAAYFCASSPGGSSSTDTQYFGPGTRLTVL.

This chain connects TRBV6-1 to TRBJ2-1, with 12 nucleotides matching TRBD1. With V trimmed by 3 bases and J by 8 bases, 5 bases remained unmatched. The CDR3 is 15 residues long. CDR1 and CDR2 from the germline V gene are MNHNS and SASEGT. This CDR3 is CASSDGTGGAYEQFF. The DNA of the CDR3 is TGTGCCAGCAGTGACGGGACAGGGGGCGCATATGAGCAGTTCTTC.

The V gene is TRBV9, the J gene TRBJ1-5; 8 bases line up with TRBD1. Germline V gives CDR1 SGDLS, CDR2 YYNGEE. V was pared by 1 base and J by 6 bases, with 3 bases of the junction left unmatched. This CDR3 has 14 residues. CDR3 sequence: CASSVSGQGQPQHF. The CDR3 nucleotides are TGTGCCAGCAGCGTAAGCGGACAGGGTCAGCCCCAGCATTTT.

This chain links TRBV7-9 with TRBJ1-4, with D possibly matching TRBD1 (6 bases). The V end lost 1 base, the J end lost 8 bases, and 14 bases lay between the germline ends. The CDR3 loop spans 15 amino acids. The V gene's germline CDR1 is SEHNR and CDR2 FQNEAQ (reference sequence). This CDR3 is CASSLGGGGLEKLFF. The CDR3 DNA reads as TGTGCCAGCAGCTTAGGTGGTGGGGGCCTGGAAAAACTGTTTTTT.

The chain combines TRBV6-1 with TRBJ2-7, with D uncertain. CDR3 length: 15 residues. The V gene's germline CDR1 is MNHNS and CDR2 SASEGT. The V gene lost 3 bases and the J gene lost 6 bases, with 18 bases spanning the gap. The CDR3 nucleotides read TGTGCCAGCAGTGATCCGGGCCCTTTTATCGGCGAGCAGTACTTC. Amino acids: CASSDPGPFIGEQYF.

This chain joins TRBV5-1 and TRBJ1-3, with 11 bases fitting TRBD1. The CDR3 runs to 18 residues. The V gene end was trimmed by 4 bases and the J gene end by 2 bases; junction bases not matched to a gene: 11. CDR1 is SGHRS and CDR2 is YFSETQ in the germline V gene. Here the CDR3 DNA reads TGCGCCAGCAGCGCGGACAGGGGGCTATCATTAACTGGAAACACCATATATTTT. Amino acid sequence: CASSADRGLSLTGNTIYF.

This clone has more than one count but fewer than ten. The V and J genes are TRBV11-3 and TRBJ2-5; 10 bases align to TRBD1. Per the germline V gene, CDR1 is SGHNT and CDR2 is YENEEA. This CDR3 spans 15 amino acids. J gave up 4 bases and V 5 bases, and 7 bases lay outside the gene matches. CDR3 amino acids: CASSPSGTGVETQYF. The DNA for the CDR3 is TGTGCCAGCAGCCCTTCCGGGACAGGGGTAGAGACCCAGTACTTC.

This clone was picked up a small number of times. The CDR3 DNA follows: TGTGCCAGCAGTGAAGCGGGTTCATTCGGCTGGGGAAACACTGAAGCTTTCTTT. This sequence encodes CASSEAGSFGWGNTEAFF. The chain combines TRBV6-1 with TRBJ1-1; D uncertain. The CDR3 runs 18 residues. CDR1 MNHNS and CDR2 SASEGT come from the germline V gene. V gave up 0 bases and J gave up 2 bases, with 19 bases separating them.

The V gene is TRBV5-1, the J gene TRBJ2-7, with D unclear. The CDR3 has 15 residues. In germline, CDR1 is SGHRS, CDR2 YFSETQ. Trimming took 0 bases from V and 2 from J, leaving 12 bases between them. The CDR3 protein is CASSLEQPIAYEQYF. Here the CDR3 DNA reads TGCGCCAGCAGCTTGGAGCAGCCGATCGCCTACGAGCAGTACTTC.

This chain links TRBV5-5 with TRBJ2-7; the D gene could be TRBD1 or TRBD2 (6 bases each). Germline assignment: CDR1 SGHKS and CDR2 YYEKEE (reference sequence). V was pared by 1 base and J by 6 bases, with 17 bases between. This CDR3 is 15 amino acids long. CDR3 in amino acids: CASSLSTGAPGEQYF. CDR3 sequence (DNA): TGTGCCAGCAGCTTGTCTACGGGGGCCCCCGGCGAGCAGTACTTC. The variable domain in full, completed from reference TRBV5-5 and TRBJ2-7, reads DAGVTQSPTHLIKTRGQQVTLRCSPISGHKSVSWYQQVLGQGPQFIFQYYEKEERGRGNFPDRFSARQFPNYSSELNVNALLLGDSALYLCASSLSTGAPGEQYFGPGTRLTVT.

The chain couples TRBV5-5 to TRBJ1-1, with 8 bases identical to TRBD1. Germline V lookup: CDR1 SGHKS, CDR2 YYEKEE (reference sequence). V lost 4 bases, J lost 1 base, and 9 bases stayed unmatched. This CDR3 contains 16 residues. The CDR3 region is CASSRGQGLTNTEAFF. In DNA, the CDR3 is TGTGCCAGCAGCCGAGGACAGGGATTAACGAACACTGAAGCTTTCTTT. Looking up the rest from reference TRBV5-5 and TRBJ1-1 gives the full variable domain: DAGVTQSPTHLIKTRGQQVTLRCSPISGHKSVSWYQQVLGQGPQFIFQYYEKEERGRGNFPDRFSARQFPNYSSELNVNALLLGDSALYLCASSRGQGLTNTEAFFGQGTRLTVV.

CDR3: CASSQQGAGNYGYTF. The DNA for the CDR3 is TGTGCCAGCAGCCAACAGGGGGCCGGTAACTATGGCTACACCTTC. The gene calls are TRBV6-5 and TRBJ1-2; 9 bases line up with TRBD1. The germline V gene has CDR1 MNHEY and CDR2 SVGAGI. This CDR3 is 15 amino acids long. The trim removed 6 bases at V and 1 base at J, leaving 6 bases unmatched.